Below, one T cell receptor beta chain is given with its context. The assay was immunoSEQ multiplex PCR, and TCRdb's table has in-frame clones only and misses some. There are under 90,000 clones in the sample; nearly 98% occur only once, and approximately 0.15% lies in the top ten. The data are from a study of technical replicates of blood from several donors. Germline assignment: CDR1 SNHLY and CDR2 FYNNEI. V gave up 6 bases and J gave up 4 bases, with 9 bases separating them. The CDR3 extends over 12 amino acids. Material for sequencing was T cells isolated from PBMCs. The V call is TRBV2, the J call TRBJ1-2; weak D call: TRBD1 (5 bases). The clonotype comes from a human donor in good health. The CDR3 is CASRIGGYGYTF. CDR3 sequence (DNA): TGTGCCAGCAGGATCGGGGGCTATGGCTACACCTTC.